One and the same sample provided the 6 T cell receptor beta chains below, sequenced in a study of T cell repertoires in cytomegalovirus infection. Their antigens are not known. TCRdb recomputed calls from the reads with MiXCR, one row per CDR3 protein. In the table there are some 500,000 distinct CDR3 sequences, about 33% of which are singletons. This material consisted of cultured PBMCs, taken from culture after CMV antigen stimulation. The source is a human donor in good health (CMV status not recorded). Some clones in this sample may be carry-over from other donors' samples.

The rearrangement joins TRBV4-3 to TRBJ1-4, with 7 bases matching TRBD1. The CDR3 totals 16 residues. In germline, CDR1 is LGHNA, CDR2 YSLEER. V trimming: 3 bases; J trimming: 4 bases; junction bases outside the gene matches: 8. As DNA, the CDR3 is TGCGCCAGCAGCCAGAACCCGGGACAGAATAATGAAAAACTGTTTTTT. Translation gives CASSQNPGQNNEKLFF.

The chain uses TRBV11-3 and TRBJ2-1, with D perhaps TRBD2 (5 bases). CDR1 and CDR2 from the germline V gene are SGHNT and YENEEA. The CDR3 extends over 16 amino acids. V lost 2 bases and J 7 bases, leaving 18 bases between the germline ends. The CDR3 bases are TGTGCCAGCAGCTTAATCGCGGGTGGGAGTGCGAATGAGCAGTTCTTC. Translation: CASSLIAGGSANEQFF.

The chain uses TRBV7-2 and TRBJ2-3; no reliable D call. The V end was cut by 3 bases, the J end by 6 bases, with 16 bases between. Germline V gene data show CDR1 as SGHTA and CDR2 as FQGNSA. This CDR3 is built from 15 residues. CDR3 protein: CASSFAISGGDTQYF. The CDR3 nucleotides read TGTGCCAGCAGCTTTGCAATATCGGGTGGGGATACGCAGTATTTT.

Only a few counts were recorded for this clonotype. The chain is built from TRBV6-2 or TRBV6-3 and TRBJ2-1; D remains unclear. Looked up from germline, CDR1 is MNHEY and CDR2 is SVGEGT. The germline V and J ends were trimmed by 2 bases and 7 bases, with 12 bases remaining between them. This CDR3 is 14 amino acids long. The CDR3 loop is CASSYPVAANEQFF. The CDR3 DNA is TGTGCCAGCAGTTACCCCGTGGCGGCAAATGAGCAGTTCTTC.

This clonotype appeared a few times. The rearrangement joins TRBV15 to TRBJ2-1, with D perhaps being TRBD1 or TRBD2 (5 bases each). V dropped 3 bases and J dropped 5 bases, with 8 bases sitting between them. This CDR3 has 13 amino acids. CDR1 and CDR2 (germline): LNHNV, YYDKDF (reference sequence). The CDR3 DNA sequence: TGTGCCACCAGCAGGGGACGAAACAATGAGCAGTTCTTC. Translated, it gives CATSRGRNNEQFF.

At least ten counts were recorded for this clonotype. CDR3 bases: TGTGCCAGCAGGCCCGGGACGGTCAATTCACCCCTCCACTTT. It encodes CASRPGTVNSPLHF. The V call is TRBV7-2, the J call TRBJ1-6; tentatively, D is TRBD1 (5 bases). Between the trimmed V and J ends, which lost 6 bases and 7 bases, there was a span of 13 bases. The CDR3 consists of 14 residues. Germline CDR1 is SGHTA and CDR2 is FQGNSA.